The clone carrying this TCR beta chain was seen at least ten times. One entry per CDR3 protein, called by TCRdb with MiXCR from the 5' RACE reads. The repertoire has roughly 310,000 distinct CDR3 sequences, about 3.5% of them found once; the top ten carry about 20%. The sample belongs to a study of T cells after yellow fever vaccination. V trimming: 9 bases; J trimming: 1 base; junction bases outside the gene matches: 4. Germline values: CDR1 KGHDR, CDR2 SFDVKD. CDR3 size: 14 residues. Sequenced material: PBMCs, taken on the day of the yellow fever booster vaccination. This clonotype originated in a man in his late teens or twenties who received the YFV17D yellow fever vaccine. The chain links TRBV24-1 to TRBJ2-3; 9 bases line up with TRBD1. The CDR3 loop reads CATAGQGRTDTQYF. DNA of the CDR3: TGTGCCACCGCCGGACAGGGGCGCACAGATACGCAGTATTTT.